A single TCR beta chain is shown here with its context. This record belongs to a study of shared T cell receptors in the human thymus. Sequenced by immunoSEQ multiplex PCR; TCRdb stores in-frame clones only, minus some. The data contain some 660,000 clones, approximately 89% of them seen just once; the ten biggest clones take up roughly 0.0087%. Per the germline V gene, CDR1 is ENHRY and CDR2 is SYGVKD. V was clipped by 2 bases and J by 2 bases, with 15 bases between them. The CDR3 has 16 amino acids. In addition, the sample was reused for a study of human thymus T cells. That work adds: Donors were healthy Finnish infants having corrective surgery for congenital heart defects. Thymus pieces cut out during corrective heart surgery were the tissue that was used. There appeared to be biased usage of V and J genes in thymic and blood repertoires. Unrelated individuals reportedly shared highly overlapping thymic TCR repertoires.

The clonotype comes from a boy younger than two with a congenital heart defect. J is TRBJ2-5 and V is TRBV10-3, with D perhaps matching TRBD2 (6 bases). What was sequenced was thymocytes. This chain's CDR3 is CAISETRLGTQETQYF. The DNA for the CDR3 is TGTGCCATCAGTGAGACCCGACTCGGGACTCAAGAGACCCAGTACTTC.